This is a list of T cell receptor beta chains from one sample in a study of cytomegalovirus exposure and HLA in healthy donors. Sequencing used immunoSEQ multiplex PCR; TCRdb keeps in-frame clones, though not all of them. The profile shows around 41,000 clones, approximately 75% of them singletons. The sequenced sample was PBMCs. These receptors all come from a man aged 35 to 55 in good health and CMV-seronegative. Both conserved end residues are part of each CDR3. Clone size is shown for a subset of rows, as once, few, many or a class of expanded clone.

16	.	TRBV5-1	CASSRGQGASYNEQFF
13	.	TRBV12-5	CASGLGSNSPLHF
14	.	TRBV18	CASSGSYSNQPQHF
14	.	TRBV27	CASSPGTGINEQYF
16	.	TRBV4-2	CASSRQTGERSEKLFF
14	.	TRBV13	CASSQSGGVYEQYF
14	few	TRBV6-1	CASSGGPSDYGYTF
16	.	TRBV6-6	CASSYSSGHSTDTQYF
14	.	TRBV5-6	CASSLAQGTSPLHF
15	.	TRBV7-6	CASSAPGQGSYEQYF
13	.	TRBV2	CASRGTGTYEQYF
13	.	TRBV7-7	CASSPGGSYEQYF
13	.	TRBV30	CAWSEGADSPLHF
16	.	TRBV5-1	CASRAGTGGYTDTQYF
14	.	TRBV6-1	CASTRQESLYEQYF
13	.	TRBV2	CASSGQVNNEQFF
15	few	TRBV4-3	CASSQGEWENTEAFF
14	.	TRBV25-1	CASSEGGNWGEQFF
13	.	TRBV11-3	CASSLINTGELFF
15	.	TRBV5-1	CASSFGRGVTDTQYF
15	few	TRBV5-1	CASSLDGQDGQPQHF
15	.	TRBV11-3	CASSLEGQGGNEQFF
11	once	TRBV23-1	CASRFSEPQHF
14	.	TRBV9	CASSPAGRNYEQYF
16	once	TRBV9	CASSPFLAGANNEQFF
13	once	TRBV23-1	CASSLRFRNTIYF
13	.	TRBV28	CASRRGAGEKLFF
13	.	TRBV14	CASSQEEHQPQHF
14	.	TRBV6-5	CASSYGQDTYEQYF
14	few	TRBV18	CASSPGRLSETQYF
14	once	TRBV7-9	CASSPGQDTGELFF
15	.	TRBV7-9	CASSLNERGSYEQYF
21	.	TRBV30	CAWASSAKYTPQTGAGQPQHF
18	.	TRBV7-2	CASSLVGPRGGAYNEQFF
15	.	TRBV7-6	CASSMTGGSGTEAFF
13	.	TRBV14	CASSGQENTEAFF
13	.	TRBV30	CAWQGLDNSPLHF
12	medium-sized	TRBV30	CAWSVQGNTIYF
14	few	TRBV5-4	CASSFAGSDQPQHF
14	.	TRBV15	CATSRDSGYNEQFF
15	.	TRBV25-1	CASSDSAGDLDTQYF
15	.	TRBV7-9	CASSFRSGMNTEAFF
15	.	TRBV30	CAWTHLRAANSPLHF
14	.	TRBV19	CASTRQTANTEAFF
14	.	TRBV6-6	CASSYIVTNYGYTF
11	.	TRBV2	CASSATDTQYF
16	.	TRBV23-1	CASSQSRGAPNTEAFF
14	.	TRBV28	CASSYRTGGFGYTF
15	.	TRBV7-2	CASSPTTPYQETQYF